Shown below are 14 T cell receptor beta chains from a single sample sequenced in a study of OX40 agonist ivuxolimab in advanced cancers. The repertoire was sequenced with immunoSEQ multiplex PCR; TCRdb's copy has only in-frame clones and lacks some. The profile shows about 120,000 clones, approximately 90% of them singletons. Here the sequenced sample was CD4+ or CD8+ T cells sorted from blood, taken in a trial of the OX40 agonist ivuxolimab. The source of these receptors is an adult with an advanced solid tumor such as melanoma, head and neck, liver or kidney cancer.

The rearrangement uses TRBV29-1 and TRBJ2-4; TRBD2 matches 14 bases. The length of the CDR3 is 18 residues. V lost 4 bases to trimming and J lost 1 base; unmatched junction nucleotides: 9. Per the germline V gene, CDR1 is SQVTM and CDR2 is ANQGSEA. DNA for the CDR3: TGCAGCGTTGGTAGCGGACTAGCGGGGGGTAAGGCCAAAAACATTCAGTACTTC. It specifies CSVGSGLAGGKAKNIQYF.

This chain uses TRBV27 with TRBJ1-5; D possibly corresponds to TRBD1 (5 bases). CDR1 is MNHEY, CDR2 SMNVEV, per germline (reference sequence). Trimming shortened V by 3 bases and J by 4 bases, and 7 bases separated the two germline ends. There are 13 residues in the CDR3. CDR3 sequence: CASSFGGNQPQHF. DNA for the CDR3: TGTGCCAGCAGTTTTGGGGGAAATCAGCCCCAGCATTTT.

The chain links TRBV11-2 to TRBJ2-4; perhaps TRBD2 as D (6 bases). This CDR3 is 16 amino acids long. Germline CDR1 SGHAT, CDR2 FQNNGV. Trimming pared 4 bases from V and 1 base from J, leaving 14 bases between. For the CDR3, the DNA is TGTGCCAGCAGCTCGTTGCAGGCGGGGGCCAAAAACATTCAGTACTTC. Its translation: CASSSLQAGAKNIQYF. Based on the CDR3 plus reference TRBV11-2 and TRBJ2-4, the full variable domain is EAGVAQSPRYKIIEKRQSVAFWCNPISGHATLYWYQQILGQGPKLLIQFQNNGVVDDSQLPKDRFSAERLKGVDSTLKIQPAKLEDSAVYLCASSSLQAGAKNIQYFGAGTRLSVL.

This sequence joins TRBV28 and TRBJ2-3; D might be TRBD2 (5 bases). CDR3 length: 12 amino acids. Trimming stripped 6 bases from V and 11 bases from J, with 15 bases between. From germline, CDR1 is MDHEN and CDR2 SYDVKM. CDR3 in DNA: TGTGCCAGCAGACGAGGACCTGCGGGGCAGTATTTT. Translation gives CASRRGPAGQYF.

The chain has TRBV5-1 and TRBJ1-2; D may be TRBD1 (5 bases). V was cut by 4 bases and J by 0 bases, with 19 bases left in between. This CDR3 spans 17 amino acids. The germline V gene encodes CDR1 SGHRS and CDR2 YFSETQ. The CDR3: CASSPGTPSSANYGYTF. The CDR3 region has the DNA TGCGCCAGCAGCCCCGGGACTCCCTCTTCGGCTAACTATGGCTACACCTTC. Looking up the rest from reference TRBV5-1 and TRBJ1-2 gives the full variable domain: KAGVTQTPRYLIKTRGQQVTLSCSPISGHRSVSWYQQTPGQGLQFLFEYFSETQRNKGNFPGRFSGRQFSNSRSEMNVSTLELGDSALYLCASSPGTPSSANYGYTFGSGTRLTVV.

The chain carries TRBV11-2 and TRBJ2-3; 7 positions agree with TRBD1. Trimming took 5 bases from V and 3 from J; bases not matched to a gene: 5. Germline V gene data show CDR1 as SGHAT and CDR2 as FQNNGV. The CDR3 runs to 14 residues. CDR3 loop: CASSPQGNTDTQYF. The DNA for the CDR3 is TGTGCCAGCAGCCCACAGGGGAATACAGATACGCAGTATTTT.

The V call is TRBV27, the J call TRBJ1-1; D is undetermined. V gave up 4 bases and J gave up 1 base, with 7 bases separating them. This CDR3 region has 13 residues. From germline, CDR1 is MNHEY and CDR2 SMNVEV (reference sequence). CDR3 in DNA: TGTGCCAGCAGTTCTGGACCGAACACTGAAGCTTTCTTT. This gives the protein CASSSGPNTEAFF.

This clone was found once. The chain is built from TRBV19 and TRBJ1-6; no definite D call. The germline V and J ends were trimmed by 1 base and 7 bases, with 8 bases remaining between them. The CDR3 runs 14 residues. CDR1 LNHDA and CDR2 SQIVND come from the germline V gene (reference sequence). CDR3 DNA: TGTGCCAGTAGTATAGGGGTCGCGAATTCACCCCTCCACTTT. Residues: CASSIGVANSPLHF.

This clone was seen a single time. The gene calls are TRBV5-1 and TRBJ1-4; 9 bases are a match to TRBD1. This CDR3 region has 14 residues. CDR1 and CDR2 (germline): SGHRS, YFSETQ. With 2 bases clipped from V and 7 bases from J, the junction kept 3 bases outside the gene matches. The CDR3 sequence: CASSLQGAREKLFF. CDR3 bases: TGCGCCAGCAGCTTACAGGGGGCTCGTGAAAAACTGTTTTTT.

CDR3 sequence reads: CASASSSSQPQHF. The CDR3 region has the DNA TGTGCTAGTGCTAGCAGTTCTAGTCAGCCCCAGCATTTT. The chain employs TRBV12-5 and TRBJ1-5; D not certain. This CDR3 has 13 amino acids. In germline, CDR1 is LGHNT, CDR2 FRNRAP. With 7 bases removed from V and 6 bases from J, the gap between germline ends came to 13 bases.

The chain combines TRBV30 with TRBJ1-5; D may be TRBD1 (6 bases). CDR1 is GTSNPN and CDR2 is SVGIG in the germline V gene (reference sequence). The CDR3 is made up of 14 amino acids. Trimming shortened V by 0 bases and J by 7 bases, and 13 bases separated the two germline ends. CDR3 bases: TGTGCCTGGAGTGTTCGAATACAGGGCCAGCCCCAGCATTTT. This codes for CAWSVRIQGQPQHF. Variable domain in full (rest from reference TRBV30 and TRBJ1-5): SQTIHQWPATLVQPVGSPLSLECTVEGTSNPNLYWYRQAAGRGLQLLFYSVGIGQISSEVPQNLSASRPQDRQFILSSKKLLLSDSGFYLCAWSVRIQGQPQHFGDGTRLSIL.

The chain employs TRBV29-1 and TRBJ1-2; D gene ambiguous. The germline CDR1 and CDR2 sequences are SQVTM and ANQGSEA. The CDR3 has 12 residues. Trimming left V 3 bases short and J 4 bases short, with 9 bases between. The chain's CDR3 is CSVELGSYGYTF. The CDR3 DNA reads TGCAGCGTTGAGCTGGGGTCCTATGGCTACACCTTC. The variable domain in full, completed from reference TRBV29-1 and TRBJ1-2, reads SAVISQKPSRDICQRGTSLTIQCQVDSQVTMMFWYRQQPGQSLTLIATANQGSEATYESGFVIDKFPISRPNLTFSTLTVSNMSPEDSSIYLCSVELGSYGYTFGSGTRLTVV.

The chain uses TRBV5-1 and TRBJ2-2; possibly TRBD2 for D (6 bases). Trimming left V 8 bases short and J 1 base short, with 18 bases between. Germline-derived CDR1 and CDR2 are SGHRS and YFSETQ. There are 16 residues in the CDR3. In DNA form, the CDR3 reads TGCGCCAGTATGCCCACTCGGGGGAGGAACACCGGGGAGCTGTTTTTT. This codes for CASMPTRGRNTGELFF.

Here the CDR3 DNA reads TGTGCCATCAGTACAGGGGTGAACACTGAAGCTTTCTTT. Translated: CAISTGVNTEAFF. V gene TRBV10-3 combines with J gene TRBJ1-1; 7 bases fit TRBD1. CDR1 is ENHRY and CDR2 is SYGVKD in the germline V gene. There are 13 residues in the CDR3. V was clipped by 5 bases and J by 0 bases; unmatched bases: 0.